The 2 T cell receptor beta chains given below trace back to one sample, sequenced in a study of blood T cell repertoires in COVID-19. Some clones are missing from TCRdb's copy, which holds only in-frame ones; the method was immunoSEQ multiplex PCR. Of around 150,000 clones listed, about 90% are singletons. Sequencing input: peripheral blood. The receptors stem from a young man with COVID-19, enrolled during active disease.

The chain is built from TRBV7-9 and TRBJ1-5, with D maybe TRBD1 (5 bases). The CDR3 is 15 residues long. Trimming removed 0 bases from V and 4 bases from J, with 10 bases in between. CDR1 SEHNR and CDR2 FQNEAQ come from the germline V gene (reference sequence). This CDR3 is CASSLANGGNQPQHF. The CDR3 DNA is TGTGCCAGCAGCTTAGCGAACGGGGGGAATCAGCCCCAGCATTTT. Full variable domain (rest looked up from reference TRBV7-9 and TRBJ1-5): DTGVSQNPRHKITKRGQNVTFRCDPISEHNRLYWYRQTLGQGPEFLTYFQNEAQLEKSRLLSDRFSAERPKGSFSTLEIQRTEQGDSAMYLCASSLANGGNQPQHFGDGTRLSIL.

The V and J genes are TRBV7-2 and TRBJ1-3; D remains ambiguous. With 2 bases removed from V and 3 bases from J, the gap between germline ends came to 11 bases. This CDR3 region has 15 residues. Germline V lookup: CDR1 SGHTA, CDR2 FQGNSA. The CDR3 region is CASSLFGVVGNTIYF. In nucleotides, the CDR3 is TGTGCCAGCAGCTTATTCGGGGTAGTTGGAAACACCATATATTTT.